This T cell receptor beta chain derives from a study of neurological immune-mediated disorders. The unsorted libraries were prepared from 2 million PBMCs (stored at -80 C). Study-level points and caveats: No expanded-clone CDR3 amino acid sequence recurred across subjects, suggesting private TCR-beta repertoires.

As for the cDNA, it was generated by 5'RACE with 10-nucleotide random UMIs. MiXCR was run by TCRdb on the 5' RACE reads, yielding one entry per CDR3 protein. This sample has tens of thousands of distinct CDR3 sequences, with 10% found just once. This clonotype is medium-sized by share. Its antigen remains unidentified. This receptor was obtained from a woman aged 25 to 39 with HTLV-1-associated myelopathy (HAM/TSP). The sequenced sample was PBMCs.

The DNA of the CDR3 is TGCAGTGCTAGAGATGTCCTGGGACAGGGGGGTTCACCCCTCCACTTT. This translates into CSARDVLGQGGSPLHF. V usage is TRBV20-1 and J usage is TRBJ1-6; TRBD1 aligns across 11 bases. Unmatched junction bases numbered 7, after V lost 0 bases and J lost 9 bases. The CDR3 extends over 16 amino acids. Germline CDR1 reads DFQATT; CDR2 reads SNEGSKA (reference sequence).